This T cell receptor (beta chain) was sequenced in a study of shared clonotypes between healthy human individuals. The CDR3 runs 14 residues. CDR1 and CDR2 from the germline V gene are MGHRA and YSYEKL. V dropped 0 bases and J dropped 7 bases, with 13 bases sitting between them. Deep-level settings were used for running the assay. Generated by immunoSEQ multiplex PCR, the TCRdb table keeps only in-frame clones and is missing some. The sample has about 380,000 clones; roughly 96% are singletons. Worth noting for this clone: The antigen is undetermined.

General study points: Unshared clonotypes carried lower generation probabilities than those common to all four donors. Few donors limited the genetic and exposure-history diversity represented. Naive CD4 clonotype sharing across a few donors was about 5%.

Sample: memory CD8+ T cells sorted from blood. Described subset: CD45RO+ cells pooled with CCR7-negative TemRA cells. The rearrangement joins TRBV4-1 to TRBJ2-7, with TRBD1 as a possible D gene (6 bases). The receptor was derived from a man aged 25-40 years in good health. DNA of the CDR3: TGCGCCAGCAGCCAAGATCCCGGACAGTGGGAGCAGTACTTC. Translation gives CASSQDPGQWEQYF.